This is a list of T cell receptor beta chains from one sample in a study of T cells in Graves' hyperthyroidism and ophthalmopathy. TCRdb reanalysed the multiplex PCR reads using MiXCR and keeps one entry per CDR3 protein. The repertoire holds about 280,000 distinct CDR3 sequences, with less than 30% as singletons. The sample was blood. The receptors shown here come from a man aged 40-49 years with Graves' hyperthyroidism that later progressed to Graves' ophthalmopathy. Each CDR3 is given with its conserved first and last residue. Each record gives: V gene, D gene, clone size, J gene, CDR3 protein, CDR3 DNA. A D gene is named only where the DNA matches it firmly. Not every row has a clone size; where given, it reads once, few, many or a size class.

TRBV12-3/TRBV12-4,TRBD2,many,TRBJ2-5,CASSDSGRARETQYF,TGTGCCAGTAGTGACAGCGGGAGGGCCCGGGAGACCCAGTACTTC
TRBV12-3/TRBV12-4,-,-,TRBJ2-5,CASSLGDTGTQYF,TGTGCCAGCAGTTTAGGGGACACGGGGACCCAGTACTTC
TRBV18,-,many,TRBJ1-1,CASSRGVNTEAFF,TGTGCCAGCTCGCGGGGGGTAAACACTGAAGCTTTCTTT
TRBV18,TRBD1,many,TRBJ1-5,CASSPGQGGVGNQPQHF,TGTGCCAGCTCACCAGGACAGGGTGGAGTGGGCAATCAGCCCCAGCATTTT
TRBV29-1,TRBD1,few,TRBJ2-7,CSGGGRGREQYF,TGCAGCGGAGGGGGCAGGGGTCGCGAGCAGTACTTC
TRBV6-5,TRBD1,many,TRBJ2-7,CASRSGTGAHAFYEQYF,TGTGCCAGCAGGTCCGGGACAGGGGCCCACGCGTTCTACGAGCAGTACTTC
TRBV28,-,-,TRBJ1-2,CASSRATGSLTGYTF,TGTGCCAGCAGTCGGGCGACAGGCTCCCTTACCGGCTACACCTTC
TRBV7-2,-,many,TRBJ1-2,CASSLAPVLNYGYTF,TGTGCCAGCAGCTTAGCTCCAGTTCTTAACTATGGCTACACCTTC
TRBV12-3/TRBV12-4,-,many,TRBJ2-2,CASSPFVPPRSGELFF,TGTGCCAGCAGTCCATTCGTCCCCCCCCGGAGCGGGGAGCTGTTTTTT
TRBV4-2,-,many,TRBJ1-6,CASSQRGINSPLHF,TGTGCCAGCAGCCAACGGGGGATAAATTCACCCCTCCACTTT
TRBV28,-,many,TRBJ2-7,CASEGSIYEQYF,TGTGCCAGTGAGGGTTCGATCTACGAGCAGTACTTC
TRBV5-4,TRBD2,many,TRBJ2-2,CASNAGGTNTGELFF,TGTGCCAGCAACGCGGGAGGAACTAACACCGGGGAGCTGTTTTTT
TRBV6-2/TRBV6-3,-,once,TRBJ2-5,CASSRPSIRLDQYF,TGTGCCAGCAGCAGACCGTCTATACGATTGGACCAGTACTTC
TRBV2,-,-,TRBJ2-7,CASRVRGREQYF,TGTGCCAGCAGGGTCAGGGGAAGGGAGCAGTACTTC
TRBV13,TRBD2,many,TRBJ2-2,CASSVRGSGELFF,TGTGCCAGCAGCGTGCGCGGGAGTGGAGAGCTGTTTTTT
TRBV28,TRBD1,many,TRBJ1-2,CASEGGTENLNYGYTF,TGTGCCAGCGAAGGTGGGACAGAGAACCTTAACTATGGCTACACCTTC
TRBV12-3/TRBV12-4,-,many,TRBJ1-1,CASRAREGTEAFF,TGTGCCAGCAGGGCCAGGGAGGGAACTGAAGCTTTCTTT
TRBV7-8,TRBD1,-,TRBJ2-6,CASSRPTGAGANVLTF,TGTGCCAGCAGCCGCCCGACAGGGGCTGGGGCCAACGTCCTGACTTTC
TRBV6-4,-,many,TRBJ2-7,CASRGLRAEGPVYEQYF,TGTGCCAGCAGGGGACTGAGGGCCGAGGGCCCAGTCTACGAGCAGTACTTC